Each of the 26 T cell receptor beta chains below was sequenced from the same sample in a study of Ad26.COV2.S vaccination and SARS-CoV-2 variants. Treatment: around 19 received Ad26.COV2.S at low or high dose, single or two shots; roughly 5 received placebo; per-sample allocation not given. Sampling occurred on day 63 after the first vaccine or placebo injection. Generated by immunoSEQ multiplex PCR, the TCRdb table keeps only in-frame clones and is missing some. The top ten hold approximately 12% of the sample, which has about 350,000 clones, around 88% seen once. Sequencing was performed on peripheral blood, taken in a trial of Ad26.COV2.S vaccine versus placebo. The receptor set was obtained from a person between 18 and 59 years old who received the Ad26.COV2.S COVID-19 vaccine or a placebo.

The rearrangement uses TRBV11-2 and TRBJ2-7; 8 bases line up with TRBD1. The CDR3 is 15 residues long. Germline-derived CDR1 and CDR2 are SGHAT and FQNNGV. Trimming at V came to 0 bases and at J to 12 bases, leaving 13 bases not matched to a gene. CDR3 nucleotides: TGTGCCAGCAGCTTAGATCTTAACAGGGGGACCCGGCGGTACTTC. Translation gives CASSLDLNRGTRRYF. The whole variable domain, filled in from reference TRBV11-2 and TRBJ2-7, reads EAGVAQSPRYKIIEKRQSVAFWCNPISGHATLYWYQQILGQGPKLLIQFQNNGVVDDSQLPKDRFSAERLKGVDSTLKIQPAKLEDSAVYLCASSLDLNRGTRRYFGPGTRLTVT.

The J gene is TRBJ2-3, the V gene TRBV5-4; D ambiguous. V lost 1 base to trimming and J lost 4 bases, with 10 bases between them. From germline, CDR1 is SGHNT and CDR2 YYREEE (reference sequence). The CDR3 runs to 14 residues. CDR3 protein: CASSLSKGADTQYF. CDR3 DNA sequence: TGTGCCAGCAGCTTGTCGAAGGGCGCAGATACGCAGTATTTT.

The chain carries TRBV19 and TRBJ1-2; 11 bases map to TRBD1. Losses at the gene ends were 4 bases for V and 8 bases for J; bases not matched to a gene: 6. The CDR3 is made up of 14 amino acids. Per germline, CDR1 LNHDA and CDR2 SQIVND (reference sequence). The CDR3 reads CASSKDRGLAGYTF. In DNA, the CDR3 is TGTGCCAGTAGTAAGGACAGGGGGCTTGCCGGCTACACCTTC.

V is TRBV19 and J is TRBJ1-2; D remains ambiguous. Between the trimmed V and J ends, which lost 5 bases and 4 bases, there was a span of 11 bases. The germline V gene has CDR1 LNHDA and CDR2 SQIVND (reference sequence). This CDR3 has 13 residues. The CDR3 here is CASSQAGRYGYTF. DNA of the CDR3: TGTGCCAGTAGTCAAGCGGGCCGCTATGGCTACACCTTC.

V usage is TRBV18 and J usage is TRBJ1-1; TRBD1 matches at 7 bases. V shed 5 bases, J shed 5 bases, and the junction held 11 bases outside the gene matches. Germline assignment: CDR1 KGHSH and CDR2 LQKENI. The CDR3 has 15 residues. CDR3 bases: TGTGCCAGCTCATCGGAATCAGGGGGTCGGACTGAAGCTTTCTTT. This encodes CASSSESGGRTEAFF.

The chain joins TRBV7-2 to TRBJ2-3; 8 bases match TRBD1. Trimming took 3 bases from V and 6 from J; bases not matched to a gene: 2. The CDR3 extends over 13 amino acids. Germline loops: CDR1 SGHTA, CDR2 FQGNSA. CDR3 nucleotides: TGTGCCAGCAGCTTGCGACAGGGGGATACGCAGTATTTT. This sequence encodes CASSLRQGDTQYF.

This clone was recorded a few times. The chain employs TRBV7-2 and TRBJ2-7; D is possibly TRBD1 (7 bases). In germline, CDR1 is SGHTA, CDR2 FQGNSA. CDR3 length: 13 amino acids. Between the trimmed V and J ends, which lost 5 bases and 6 bases, there was a span of 14 bases. The CDR3 spells CASSTRGDGEQYF. The CDR3 nucleotides read TGTGCCAGCAGCACCAGGGGGGATGGCGAGCAGTACTTC.

This chain uses TRBV28 with TRBJ1-1, with unresolved D. Per germline, CDR1 MDHEN and CDR2 SYDVKM. The CDR3 spans 13 residues. Between the trimmed V and J ends, which lost 2 bases and 7 bases, there was a span of 11 bases. The DNA of the CDR3 is TGTGCCAGCAGTTTAGTACACCCCGGTGAAGCTTTCTTT. Translated: CASSLVHPGEAFF.

The V gene is TRBV2, the J gene TRBJ2-1; a possible D gene is TRBD2 (6 bases). CDR1 is SNHLY and CDR2 is FYNNEI in the germline V gene. V gave up 2 bases and J gave up 2 bases, with 13 bases separating them. The CDR3 sequence is 16 residues long. Here the CDR3 DNA reads TGTGCCAGCAGTGAATGGTCTAGCGCAGCCTACAATGAGCAGTTCTTC. Translating gives CASSEWSSAAYNEQFF.

This clone occurred once. The gene calls are TRBV5-6 and TRBJ2-2; perhaps TRBD2 as D (6 bases). Germline lookup yields CDR1 SGHDT and CDR2 YYEEEE. Trimming removed 0 bases at V and 5 bases at J, with 11 bases between. The CDR3 loop spans 15 amino acids. The CDR3 nucleotides read TGTGCCAGCAGCTTGGGACTCCGGGAGACCGGGGAGCTGTTTTTT. Encoded protein: CASSLGLRETGELFF.

The chain links TRBV18 to TRBJ1-1, with D possibly TRBD1 on 5 matching bases. This CDR3 comprises 17 residues. CDR1 and CDR2 (germline): KGHSH, LQKENI. Trimming took 4 bases from V and 0 from J, leaving 18 bases between them. The CDR3: CASSQYMGDAMNTEAFF. The CDR3 nucleotides are TGTGCCAGCTCACAGTACATGGGGGACGCGATGAACACTGAAGCTTTCTTT. Using reference TRBV18 and TRBJ1-1 for the parts outside the CDR3, the full variable domain is NAGVMQNPRHLVRRRGQEARLRCSPMKGHSHVYWYRQLPEEGLKFMVYLQKENIIDESGMPKERFSAEFPKEGPSILRIQQVVRGDSAAYFCASSQYMGDAMNTEAFFGQGTRLTVV.

This chain connects TRBV7-9 to TRBJ1-3, with 8 bases identical to TRBD1. V was clipped by 5 bases and J by 8 bases; unmatched bases: 8. This CDR3 comprises 14 residues. Germline V lookup: CDR1 SEHNR, CDR2 FQNEAQ (reference sequence). CDR3 DNA sequence: TGTGCCAGCAGCCCAGTGGGGACAGGCGACACCATATATTTT. This encodes CASSPVGTGDTIYF.

The chain uses TRBV19 and TRBJ1-6, with no clear D. V lost 3 bases and J 0 bases, leaving 12 bases between the germline ends. CDR3 size: 17 residues. Germline values: CDR1 LNHDA, CDR2 SQIVND (reference sequence). CDR3 sequence: CASSMASKSSYNSPLHF. CDR3 coding DNA: TGTGCCAGTAGTATGGCATCCAAAAGCTCCTATAATTCACCCCTCCACTTT.

The V and J genes are TRBV6-4 and TRBJ2-1; D is unclear. V was clipped by 5 bases and J by 9 bases, with 11 bases between them. Germline CDR1 and CDR2: MRHNA and SNTAGT. The CDR3 length is 12 residues. The CDR3 region is CASSLDGREQFF. The CDR3 region has the DNA TGTGCCAGCAGTCTGGACGGTCGTGAGCAGTTCTTC.

V is TRBV6-6 and J is TRBJ1-5; 7 bases are a match to TRBD1. J gave up 7 bases and V 7 bases, and 10 bases lay outside the gene matches. The CDR3 runs 14 residues. Germline V gene sequence: CDR1 MNHNY, CDR2 SVGAGI (reference sequence). CDR3 nucleotide sequence: TGTGCCAGCACCAACGACAGGGAATGGCAGCCCCAGCATTTT. Amino acids: CASTNDREWQPQHF.

The V call is TRBV7-9, the J call TRBJ2-1; TRBD2 aligns across 7 bases. V gave up 6 bases and J gave up 6 bases; unmatched junction bases: 11. This CDR3 has 15 residues. The germline gives CDR1 SEHNR, CDR2 FQNEAQ (reference sequence). CDR3 region: CASRNRRRETNEQFF. CDR3 coding DNA: TGTGCCAGCAGGAATAGGAGGCGGGAGACCAATGAGCAGTTCTTC.

The V and J genes are TRBV30 and TRBJ2-5; no reliable D call. V shed 4 bases and J shed 5 bases, with 8 bases lying between them. This CDR3 spans 11 amino acids. Germline values: CDR1 GTSNPN, CDR2 SVGIG (reference sequence). CDR3: CAWTGLETQYF. Written as DNA, the CDR3 is TGTGCCTGGACAGGTTTGGAGACCCAGTACTTC. Combining the CDR3 with reference TRBV30 and TRBJ2-5 gives the whole variable domain SQTIHQWPATLVQPVGSPLSLECTVEGTSNPNLYWYRQAAGRGLQLLFYSVGIGQISSEVPQNLSASRPQDRQFILSSKKLLLSDSGFYLCAWTGLETQYFGPGTRLLVL.

The chain is built from TRBV7-2 and TRBJ1-1; D uncertain. Germline V gene lookup returns CDR1 SGHTA and CDR2 FQGNSA. The germline V and J ends were trimmed by 4 bases and 5 bases, with 11 bases remaining between them. CDR3 size: 13 residues. This chain's CDR3 is CASSSSVETEAFF. Written as DNA, the CDR3 is TGTGCCAGCAGCTCCTCGGTGGAGACTGAAGCTTTCTTT.

V and J are TRBV24-1 and TRBJ2-7; possibly TRBD2 for D (6 bases). Germline values: CDR1 KGHDR, CDR2 SFDVKD. Trimming stripped 2 bases from V and 6 bases from J, with 16 bases between. The length of the CDR3 is 15 residues. The CDR3 spells CATSDSGGPLGEQYF. As DNA, the CDR3 is TGTGCCACCAGTGATTCAGGAGGGCCCCTTGGCGAGCAGTACTTC.

Of note for this clone: Distinct nucleotide sequences in the sample also encode this CDR3. The V call is TRBV6-5, the J call TRBJ1-2, with D perhaps TRBD1 (5 bases). Trimming took off 2 bases at V and 3 bases at J, with 7 bases between the two ends. Germline V CDR1 and CDR2: MNHEY, SVGAGI. The CDR3 loop spans 13 amino acids. The CDR3 region has the DNA TGTGCCAGCAGTTACGGAGGGGACTATGGCTACACCTTC. Translated: CASSYGGDYGYTF.

J is TRBJ2-7 and V is TRBV19; 8 bases line up with TRBD2. Germline values: CDR1 LNHDA, CDR2 SQIVND (reference sequence). The CDR3 loop spans 14 amino acids. V gave up 5 bases and J gave up 0 bases; unmatched junction bases: 3. The CDR3 loop reads CASSPGGVSYEQYF. DNA for the CDR3: TGTGCCAGTAGTCCCGGGGGGGTCTCCTACGAGCAGTACTTC. Based on the CDR3 plus reference TRBV19 and TRBJ2-7, the full variable domain is DGGITQSPKYLFRKEGQNVTLSCEQNLNHDAMYWYRQDPGQGLRLIYYSQIVNDFQKGDIAEGYSVSREKKESFPLTVTSAQKNPTAFYLCASSPGGVSYEQYFGPGTRLTVT.

The chain joins TRBV3-1 (or the pseudogene TRBV3-2) to TRBJ1-6, with D possibly matching TRBD1 (5 bases). Trimming left V 6 bases short and J 2 bases short, with 8 bases between. There are 14 residues in the CDR3. CDR1 is LGHDT, CDR2 YNNKEL, per germline (reference sequence). CDR3 sequence reads: CASRSGTYNSPLHF. The CDR3 DNA reads TGTGCCAGCAGATCAGGGACCTATAATTCACCCCTCCACTTT.

The chain carries TRBV7-2 and TRBJ1-1, with unresolved D. The germline V and J ends were trimmed by 4 bases and 1 base, with 19 bases remaining between them. Germline V gene sequence: CDR1 SGHTA, CDR2 FQGNSA. This CDR3 is built from 17 residues. CDR3 nucleotide sequence: TGTGCCAGCAGCTCTTCCCCATATCGACGGGCGAACACTGAAGCTTTCTTT. Its translation is CASSSSPYRRANTEAFF.

This chain uses TRBV19 with TRBJ2-7; 11 nucleotides line up with TRBD2. Trimming at V came to 3 bases and at J to 5 bases, leaving 3 bases not matched to a gene. This CDR3 spans 14 amino acids. The V gene's germline CDR1 is LNHDA and CDR2 SQIVND (reference sequence). DNA for the CDR3: TGTGCCAGTAGTATGACTAGCGGGGTTAACGAGCAGTACTTC. Residues: CASSMTSGVNEQYF.

As DNA, the CDR3 is TGTGCCAGCAGCCTTGACAGGGAGGACCAAGAGACCCAGTACTTC. Residues: CASSLDREDQETQYF. The chain joins TRBV6-6 to TRBJ2-5, with TRBD1 as a possible D gene (7 bases). Deletions cut 6 bases from V and 0 bases from J, with 14 bases between. The CDR3 extends over 15 amino acids. Germline CDR1 and CDR2: MNHNY and SVGAGI (reference sequence).

The rearrangement uses TRBV7-9 and TRBJ2-3; D remains ambiguous. Germline V lookup: CDR1 SEHNR, CDR2 FQNEAQ (reference sequence). The V and J ends lost 5 bases and 7 bases respectively, with 13 bases between them. This CDR3 has 13 amino acids. The CDR3 DNA is TGTGCCAGCAGCGTACCGGGTCTCAATACGCAGTATTTT. Encoded protein: CASSVPGLNTQYF.